This T cell receptor (beta chain) appears in the sequencing data of a study of T cell responses to AZD1222 COVID-19 vaccine. V lost 3 bases, J lost 2 bases, and 12 bases lay in between. CDR1 SGDLS and CDR2 YYNGEE come from the germline V gene. The CDR3 consists of 15 residues. Repertoires were generated with immunoSEQ multiplex PCR, while TCRdb's copy carries only in-frame clones and drops some. This table holds 95,000 to 150,000 clones, 80% to 90% found once. Specimen: peripheral blood, collected on day 0 of AZD1222 vaccination. The TCR comes from an adult in good health. The chain links TRBV9 to TRBJ2-1; tentatively, D is TRBD1 or TRBD2 (5 bases each). The CDR3 region is CASSAGTAAYNEQFF. CDR3 coding DNA: TGTGCCAGCAGCGCGGGGACGGCTGCCTACAATGAGCAGTTCTTC.